This T cell receptor (beta chain) was recorded in a study of blood T cell repertoires in COVID-19. Study-wide background: Sources were T cells, B-cell-depleted T cells, or PBMCs; the material itself was cDNA or gDNA.

The ends were cut back, 9 bases at V and 0 bases at J, with 12 bases in the middle. CDR3 length: 14 residues. The germline CDR1 and CDR2 sequences are MNHEY and SMNVEV (reference sequence). Data came from immunoSEQ multiplex PCR; TCRdb stores just in-frame clones and leaves some out. The sample shows around 170,000 clones, 81% of them seen only once. V usage is TRBV27 and J usage is TRBJ1-5, with D unclear. The TCR was taken from a woman of 80 years or more with COVID-19, enrolled during active disease. Sequenced: peripheral blood. The CDR3 DNA reads TGTGCCAGTAGGAGAGGTGATAGCAATCAGCCCCAGCATTTT. Its translation: CASRRGDSNQPQHF.